This T cell receptor (beta chain) was profiled in a study of blood T cell repertoires in COVID-19. Clones were sequenced by immunoSEQ multiplex PCR, and TCRdb holds only the in-frame ones, with some missing. The sample lists 350,000 to 450,000 clones; about 90% were seen once. This CDR3 has 19 amino acids. With V trimmed by 2 bases and J by 2 bases, 11 bases remained unmatched. Germline values: CDR1 SGHTA, CDR2 FQGNSA. This clonotype originated in a man aged 40-55 years with acute or convalescent COVID-19. V and J are TRBV7-2 and TRBJ2-7, with TRBD2 matching over 14 bases. The specimen sequenced was peripheral blood. This CDR3 is CASSLRTSGRRSRTYEQYF. CDR3 sequence (DNA): TGTGCCAGCAGCTTAAGGACTAGCGGGAGGAGATCTCGAACCTACGAGCAGTACTTC.